The 7 T cell receptor beta chains given below trace back to one sample, sequenced in a study of CD8 T cells in Susac syndrome. Reverse transcription of roughly 0.5 to 1 ug RNA was performed with random hexamers. One entry per CDR3 protein results from TCRdb running MiXCR on the immunoSEQ multiplex PCR reads. The table has 150,000 to 200,000 distinct CDR3 sequences, 80% to 95% seen once. Sequencing was done on a sample of CD4+ T cells from PBMCs. These receptors were collected from a human donor in good health.

This chain uses TRBV5-1 with TRBJ2-5, with D unresolved. Deletions cut 0 bases from V and 3 bases from J, with 6 bases between. The germline V gene encodes CDR1 SGHRS and CDR2 YFSETQ. There are 13 residues in the CDR3. CDR3 residues: CASSLAAKETQYF. Written as DNA, the CDR3 is TGCGCCAGCAGCTTGGCGGCAAAAGAGACCCAGTACTTC.

This sequence joins TRBV7-2 and TRBJ2-3; D is unclear. V shed 0 bases and J shed 1 base, with 11 bases lying between them. CDR1 SGHTA and CDR2 FQGNSA come from the germline V gene. The CDR3 extends over 16 amino acids. This chain's CDR3 is CASSLAQGIGTDTQYF. CDR3 nucleotides: TGTGCCAGCAGCTTAGCGCAAGGGATCGGCACAGATACGCAGTATTTT.

J is TRBJ2-5 and V is TRBV28; D unclear. Trimming shortened V by 2 bases and J by 5 bases, and 15 bases separated the two germline ends. This CDR3 is built from 15 residues. The V gene's germline CDR1 is MDHEN and CDR2 SYDVKM. The CDR3 nucleotides are TGTGCCAGCAGTTTACTCGGCGCTGGTCGGGAGACCCAGTACTTC. Translating gives CASSLLGAGRETQYF.

The genes are TRBV19 and TRBJ1-5; 7 positions match TRBD1. Germline V gene sequence: CDR1 LNHDA, CDR2 SQIVND (reference sequence). The CDR3 has 16 amino acids. V was clipped by 7 bases and J by 3 bases; unmatched bases: 12. The CDR3 region is CASTDYPTGLNQPQHF. In DNA form, the CDR3 reads TGTGCCAGTACCGATTATCCGACAGGGCTCAATCAGCCCCAGCATTTT.

J is TRBJ1-6 and V is TRBV30; 10 nucleotides match TRBD1. Germline V gives CDR1 GTSNPN, CDR2 SVGIG (reference sequence). The V segment lost 2 bases and the J segment 8 bases; nucleotides outside the gene matches: 6. The CDR3 contains 15 residues. CDR3 nucleotides: TGTGCCTGGAGTCGGGGACAGGGGAGGGATTCACCCCTCCACTTT. Translation: CAWSRGQGRDSPLHF.

The chain uses TRBV19 and TRBJ1-1; D gene ambiguous. Germline V lookup: CDR1 LNHDA, CDR2 SQIVND (reference sequence). The CDR3 totals 14 residues. Trimming shortened V by 8 bases and J by 0 bases, and 13 bases separated the two germline ends. The DNA of the CDR3 is TGTGCCAGTGTAGACGGATTGGTGAACACTGAAGCTTTCTTT. Its translation: CASVDGLVNTEAFF.

The chain recombines TRBV7-3 with TRBJ2-2, with 8 bases aligning to TRBD1. The ends lost 1 base at V and 4 bases at J; junction bases unmatched: 5. The CDR3 runs 16 residues. Germline CDR1 SGHTA, CDR2 FQGTGA. The DNA of the CDR3 is TGTGCCAGCAGCTTAAGATTCACAGGGGGCACCGGGGAGCTGTTTTTT. Translating it yields CASSLRFTGGTGELFF.